These 3 T cell receptor beta chains came from one sample sequenced in a study of early T cells in non-severe SARS-CoV-2 infection. MiXCR, applied by TCRdb to the 5' RACE reads, yields one record per CDR3 protein. The data show about 50,000 distinct CDR3 sequences, with about a tenth seen just once and over 4% held by the top ten. The starting material was whole blood, obtained at baseline. The receptors stem from an adult who was a healthcare worker with PCR-confirmed SARS-CoV-2 infection or an uninfected control (not recorded which).

This clonotype was found a few times. This chain links TRBV7-9 with TRBJ1-1; unclear D gene. V lost 5 bases and J 0 bases, leaving 16 bases between the germline ends. The CDR3 runs to 16 residues. The germline CDR1 and CDR2 sequences are SEHNR and FQNEAQ (reference sequence). The CDR3 protein is CASSPNVGNMNTEAFF. The DNA for the CDR3 is TGTGCCAGCAGCCCGAACGTAGGGAATATGAACACTGAAGCTTTCTTT.

The sample holds a few counts of this clonotype. The rearrangement uses TRBV7-9 and TRBJ1-5; 7 nucleotides agree with TRBD1. CDR3 size: 12 residues. V was clipped by 5 bases and J by 6 bases; unmatched bases: 1. The germline V gene encodes CDR1 SEHNR and CDR2 FQNEAQ (reference sequence). The CDR3 here is CASSRDSQPQHF. The CDR3 region has the DNA TGTGCCAGCAGCAGGGACAGTCAGCCCCAGCATTTT. Based on the CDR3 plus reference TRBV7-9 and TRBJ1-5, the full variable domain is DTGVSQNPRHKITKRGQNVTFRCDPISEHNRLYWYRQTLGQGPEFLTYFQNEAQLEKSRLLSDRFSAERPKGSFSTLEIQRTEQGDSAMYLCASSRDSQPQHFGDGTRLSIL.

This clonotype was recorded a few times. The CDR3 loop reads CASSLMMATPTDTQYF. CDR3 DNA: TGTGCCAGCAGCTTAATGATGGCGACTCCCACAGATACGCAGTATTTT. V usage is TRBV7-8 and J usage is TRBJ2-3, with D hard to call. Germline V gene data show CDR1 as SGHVS and CDR2 as FQNEAQ. The CDR3 extends over 16 amino acids. Trimming left V 2 bases short and J 2 bases short, with 14 bases between.